This section outlines one T cell receptor (beta chain) sequence together with its context. The CDR3 has 12 residues. Trimming pared 10 bases from V and 1 base from J, leaving 11 bases between. The germline V gene has CDR1 ENHRY and CDR2 SYGVKD. This entry comes from a study of blood T cell repertoires in COVID-19. Overall study: There were acute and convalescent COVID-19 samples, and they came from the United States, Italy and Spain. Sample material is recorded as cDNA or gDNA derived from T cells, B-cell-depleted T cells, or PBMCs.

Original handling: By means of reference gene primer amplification, nucleated cell counts were estimated. Clones were read by immunoSEQ multiplex PCR, and TCRdb kept only the in-frame ones, dropping some. V, J and clone size reflect that table, while D and trimming were determined from the DNA. Of around 300,000 clones listed, around 89% were seen once; the top ten hold 0.95% to 1.3%. What was sequenced was peripheral blood. The sequence was collected from a woman in her thirties or forties with COVID-19, enrolled during active disease. The genes are TRBV10-3 and TRBJ2-7; maybe TRBD1 (6 bases). The CDR3 DNA reads as TGTGCCACGGCAGGGGCTTCCTACGAGCAGTACTTC. Its translation: CATAGASYEQYF.